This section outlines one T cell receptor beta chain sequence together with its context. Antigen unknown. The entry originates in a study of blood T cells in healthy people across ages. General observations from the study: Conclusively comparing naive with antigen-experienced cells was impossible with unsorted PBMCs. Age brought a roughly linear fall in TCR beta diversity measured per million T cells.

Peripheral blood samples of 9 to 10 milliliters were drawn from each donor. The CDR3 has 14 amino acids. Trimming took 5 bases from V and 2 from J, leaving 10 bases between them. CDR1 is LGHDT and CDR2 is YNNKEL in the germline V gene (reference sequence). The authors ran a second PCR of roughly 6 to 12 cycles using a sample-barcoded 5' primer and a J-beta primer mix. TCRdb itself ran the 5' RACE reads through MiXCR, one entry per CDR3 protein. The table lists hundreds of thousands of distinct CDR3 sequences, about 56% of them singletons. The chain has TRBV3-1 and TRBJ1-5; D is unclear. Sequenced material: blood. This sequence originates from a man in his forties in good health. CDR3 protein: CASSAWSGNQPQHF. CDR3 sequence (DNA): TGTGCCAGCAGCGCGTGGTCCGGCAATCAGCCCCAGCATTTT.